What follows describes a single T cell receptor (beta chain). Cohort assignment relied on participant-reported clinical history. CDR1 LGHDT and CDR2 YNNKEL come from the germline V gene (reference sequence). This CDR3 contains 15 residues. Trimming took off 0 bases at V and 5 bases at J, with 10 bases between the two ends. These data originate in a study of blood T cell repertoires in COVID-19. Measured with immunoSEQ multiplex PCR; TCRdb has only the in-frame clones, and not every one. Of about 230,000 clones in the sample, 86% were seen once. The chain is built from TRBV3-1 (or the pseudogene TRBV3-2) and TRBJ1-4; D is unclear. Specimen: PBMCs or T cells enriched from blood (not recorded which). This receptor was identified in a woman aged 50 to 60 in a cohort exposed to, infected with or recovered from COVID-19 (not recorded which). The DNA for the CDR3 is TGTGCCAGCAGCCAAGAACAGAGAACGAATGAAAAACTGTTTTTT. It encodes CASSQEQRTNEKLFF.